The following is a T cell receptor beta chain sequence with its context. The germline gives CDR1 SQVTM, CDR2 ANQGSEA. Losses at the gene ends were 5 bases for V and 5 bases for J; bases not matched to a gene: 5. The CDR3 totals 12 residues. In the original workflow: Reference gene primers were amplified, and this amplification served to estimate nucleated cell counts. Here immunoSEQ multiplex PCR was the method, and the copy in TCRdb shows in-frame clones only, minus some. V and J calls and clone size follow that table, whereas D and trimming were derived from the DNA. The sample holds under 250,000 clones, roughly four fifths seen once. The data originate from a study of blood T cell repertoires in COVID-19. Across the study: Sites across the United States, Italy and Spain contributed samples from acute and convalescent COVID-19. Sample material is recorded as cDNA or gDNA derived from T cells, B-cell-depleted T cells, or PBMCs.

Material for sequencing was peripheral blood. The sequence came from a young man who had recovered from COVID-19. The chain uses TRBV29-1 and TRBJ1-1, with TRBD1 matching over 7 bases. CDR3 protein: CSVSTGKTEAFF. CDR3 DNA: TGCAGCGTTTCGACAGGGAAAACTGAAGCTTTCTTT.